These 32 T cell receptor beta chains originate from one sample sequenced in a study of technical replicates of blood from a few donors. Clones were read by immunoSEQ multiplex PCR, and TCRdb kept only the in-frame ones, dropping some. Among approximately 76,000 clones, 97% were seen once, and the ten largest hold 0.18%. Sequenced: T cells isolated from PBMCs. These TCRs come from a human donor in good health.

The chain joins TRBV7-9 to TRBJ2-7; 8 nucleotides agree with TRBD1. Germline CDR1 reads SEHNR; CDR2 reads FQNEAQ (reference sequence). The CDR3 sequence is 14 residues long. Unmatched junction bases numbered 6, after V lost 3 bases and J lost 5 bases. CDR3: CASSFPDRDHEQYF. The DNA for the CDR3 is TGTGCCAGCAGCTTTCCGGACAGGGACCACGAGCAGTACTTC. Drawing the rest from reference TRBV7-9 and TRBJ2-7, the complete variable domain is DTGVSQNPRHKITKRGQNVTFRCDPISEHNRLYWYRQTLGQGPEFLTYFQNEAQLEKSRLLSDRFSAERPKGSFSTLEIQRTEQGDSAMYLCASSFPDRDHEQYFGPGTRLTVT.

The chain carries TRBV30 and TRBJ1-1, with TRBD1 matching 9 bases. With 4 bases clipped from V and 10 bases from J, the junction kept 10 bases outside the gene matches. CDR3 length: 13 residues. Germline CDR1 is GTSNPN and CDR2 is SVGIG (reference sequence). CDR3 region: CAWKLQQGAIAFF. The CDR3 region has the DNA TGTGCCTGGAAGCTCCAACAGGGGGCTATAGCTTTCTTT.

V usage is TRBV5-8 and J usage is TRBJ2-5; tentatively, D is TRBD2 (7 bases). Germline V lookup: CDR1 SGHTS, CDR2 YDEGEE. Trimming stripped 2 bases from V and 6 bases from J, with 23 bases between. This CDR3 spans 17 amino acids. In nucleotides, the CDR3 is TGTGCCAGCAGCTTCTTTCGGGGGGCCTTGATCTTGAAGACCCAGTACTTC. Its translation: CASSFFRGALILKTQYF.

The chain employs TRBV10-3 and TRBJ2-1; 16 bases match TRBD2. Germline V gene lookup returns CDR1 ENHRY and CDR2 SYGVKD. The CDR3 contains 19 residues. V dropped 4 bases and J dropped 0; count of bases not matched to a gene: 6. CDR3 residues: CAISGGLAGGDSSYNEQFF. The CDR3 DNA reads as TGTGCCATCAGTGGGGGACTAGCGGGGGGGGACAGCTCCTACAATGAGCAGTTCTTC.

The V and J genes are TRBV6-1 and TRBJ1-2, with D possibly TRBD1 on 5 matching bases. V was shortened by 7 bases and J by 6 bases, with 18 bases between the two germline ends. Germline V gene data show CDR1 as MNHNS and CDR2 as SASEGT. The CDR3 has 14 amino acids. The CDR3 protein is CASTSGGGLHGYTF. The CDR3 nucleotides read TGTGCCAGCACCTCTGGGGGGGGACTCCATGGCTACACCTTC.

The CDR3 sequence: CASSQFGQGSWTQYF. CDR3 DNA: TGTGCCAGCAGCCAATTTGGACAGGGTTCGTGGACCCAGTACTTC. This chain links TRBV14 with TRBJ2-5; 8 bases fit TRBD1. This CDR3 comprises 15 residues. CDR1 and CDR2 from the germline V gene are SGHDN and FVKESK. Germline trimming cut 2 bases from V and 7 bases from J; bases unmatched to any gene: 9.

The gene calls are TRBV18 and TRBJ2-7; 9 bases align to TRBD2. The CDR3 runs 14 residues. Germline V gives CDR1 KGHSH, CDR2 LQKENI. Trimming removed 8 bases from V and 3 bases from J; junction bases left unmatched: 8. The CDR3 coding sequence is TGTGCCAGCCGCGAGGCGGGAGGGAGCTACGAGCAGTACTTC. This gives the protein CASREAGGSYEQYF.

This clone was observed a few times. The chain is built from TRBV15 and TRBJ1-2, with 9 bases matching TRBD1. The junction had 4 bases not matched to a gene; V was cut back by 1 base and J by 4 bases. The CDR3 contains 15 residues. The germline V gene has CDR1 LNHNV and CDR2 YYDKDF (reference sequence). The CDR3 region has the DNA TGTGCCACCAGCAGAGGGACAGGGGTCGCCTATGGCTACACCTTC. It specifies CATSRGTGVAYGYTF.

The chain couples TRBV6-1 to TRBJ2-1; D is uncertain. The V and J ends lost 0 bases and 9 bases respectively, with 9 bases between them. The CDR3 runs 13 residues. The germline V gene has CDR1 MNHNS and CDR2 SASEGT. CDR3 sequence reads: CASSEALGTEQFF. In DNA, the CDR3 is TGTGCCAGCAGTGAAGCGCTTGGCACTGAGCAGTTCTTC.

J is TRBJ2-7 and V is TRBV7-2, with TRBD1 as a possible D gene (5 bases). V was trimmed by 5 bases and J by 3 bases, leaving 14 bases between them. The CDR3 runs 14 residues. Germline V gene sequence: CDR1 SGHTA, CDR2 FQGNSA. DNA for the CDR3: TGTGCCAGCAGCCCCAGTAGACAGAGCTACGAGCAGTACTTC. Protein sequence: CASSPSRQSYEQYF.

The chain is built from TRBV5-1 and TRBJ1-5, with 10 positions matching TRBD1. Germline CDR1 and CDR2: SGHRS and YFSETQ. V trimming: 0 bases; J trimming: 4 bases; junction bases outside the gene matches: 4. This CDR3 spans 16 amino acids. The CDR3 DNA reads as TGCGCCAGCAGCTTGGGGACAGGGGGAGGTAATCAGCCCCAGCATTTT. Its protein product is CASSLGTGGGNQPQHF.

V is TRBV5-1 and J is TRBJ1-4; 9 bases agree with TRBD1. Germline assignment: CDR1 SGHRS and CDR2 YFSETQ. CDR3 size: 16 residues. The V gene end was trimmed by 4 bases and the J gene end by 5 bases; junction bases not matched to a gene: 9. CDR3 protein: CASSPTPGQGNEKLFF. The CDR3 nucleotides read TGCGCCAGCAGCCCGACCCCCGGACAGGGGAATGAAAAACTGTTTTTT.

The chain uses TRBV13 and TRBJ2-3; D is possibly TRBD1 (5 bases). The V and J ends lost 6 bases and 1 base respectively, with 8 bases between them. Germline values: CDR1 PRHDT, CDR2 FYEKMQ (reference sequence). CDR3 size: 13 residues. CDR3 bases: TGTGCCAGCAGGGGGCTCGGCACAGATACGCAGTATTTT. Its translation is CASRGLGTDTQYF. Full variable domain (remainder filled in from reference TRBV13 and TRBJ2-3): AAGVIQSPRHLIKEKRETATLKCYPIPRHDTVYWYQQGPGQDPQFLISFYEKMQSDKGSIPDRFSAQQFSDYHSELNMSSLELGDSALYFCASRGLGTDTQYFGPGTRLTVL.

This sequence joins TRBV7-9 and TRBJ1-5; 7 bases agree with TRBD1. The CDR3 consists of 16 residues. V trimming: 3 bases; J trimming: 0 bases; junction bases outside the gene matches: 5. CDR1 is SEHNR, CDR2 FQNEAQ, per germline (reference sequence). The CDR3 protein is CASSFGTVDSNQPQHF. CDR3 sequence (DNA): TGTGCCAGCAGCTTCGGGACAGTAGATAGCAATCAGCCCCAGCATTTT.

The chain combines TRBV29-1 with TRBJ2-2; D is possibly TRBD1 (6 bases). Germline V gene lookup returns CDR1 SQVTM and CDR2 ANQGSEA. The CDR3 is 11 amino acids. Trimming took 7 bases from V and 8 from J, leaving 11 bases between them. CDR3 in DNA: TGCAGCGGACTACAGGGAGGGGAGCTGTTTTTT. Its translation: CSGLQGGELFF.

This clone was seen a single time. This chain links TRBV6-5 with TRBJ2-1, with 12 bases aligning to TRBD2. With 6 bases clipped from V and 8 bases from J, the junction kept 8 bases outside the gene matches. CDR1 is MNHEY, CDR2 SVGAGI, per germline. The CDR3 has 15 amino acids. The CDR3 is CASRFRLAGAYEQFF. CDR3 in DNA: TGTGCCAGCAGATTCCGACTAGCGGGAGCTTATGAGCAGTTCTTC.

This chain uses TRBV15 with TRBJ1-5; weak D call: TRBD1 (6 bases). Germline V gene lookup returns CDR1 LNHNV and CDR2 YYDKDF (reference sequence). V was shortened by 2 bases and J by 6 bases, with 11 bases between the two germline ends. CDR3 length: 14 residues. CDR3 residues: CATSRKQGVQPQHF. CDR3 nucleotide sequence: TGTGCCACCAGCAGAAAACAGGGAGTTCAGCCCCAGCATTTT.

The gene calls are TRBV11-2 and TRBJ1-2; D not resolved. Germline V gene lookup returns CDR1 SGHAT and CDR2 FQNNGV. This CDR3 spans 14 amino acids. V lost 1 base, J lost 4 bases, and 10 bases lay in between. Here the CDR3 reads CASSLGGGIYGYTF. The DNA for the CDR3 is TGTGCCAGCAGCTTAGGTGGAGGTATCTATGGCTACACCTTC. Full variable domain (remainder filled in from reference TRBV11-2 and TRBJ1-2): EAGVAQSPRYKIIEKRQSVAFWCNPISGHATLYWYQQILGQGPKLLIQFQNNGVVDDSQLPKDRFSAERLKGVDSTLKIQPAKLEDSAVYLCASSLGGGIYGYTFGSGTRLTVV.

V and J are TRBV6-1 and TRBJ1-1; D unclear. With 6 bases removed from V and 4 bases from J, the gap between germline ends came to 12 bases. CDR3 length: 13 residues. Per germline, CDR1 MNHNS and CDR2 SASEGT. CDR3 in amino acids: CASSIEWSTEAFF. CDR3 in DNA: TGTGCCAGCAGCATAGAGTGGAGCACTGAAGCTTTCTTT.

The chain recombines TRBV6-1 with TRBJ1-1; 7 nucleotides align to TRBD1. After removal of 8 bases from V and 3 bases from J, the junction contained 6 bases not matched to a gene. CDR1 is MNHNS and CDR2 is SASEGT in the germline V gene. This CDR3 region has 13 residues. The CDR3 sequence: CASGRDSYTEAFF. The CDR3, as DNA: TGTGCCAGCGGCCGGGACAGCTACACTGAAGCTTTCTTT.

In regard to this clone: One end of the junction is discordant with germline, which a read error may explain. The chain combines TRBV7-9 with TRBJ2-3; D is unclear. CDR1 and CDR2 (germline): SEHNR, FQNEAQ (reference sequence). The CDR3 is made up of 13 amino acids. The DNA of the CDR3 is TGTGCCAGCAGTTTAGTGCGTACAGATACGCAGTATTTT. This sequence encodes CASSLVRTDTQYF.

The chain carries TRBV5-1 and TRBJ1-3, with no clear D. V lost 0 bases and J lost 2, with 6 bases in between. CDR3 length: 14 amino acids. CDR1 is SGHRS and CDR2 is YFSETQ in the germline V gene. The DNA of the CDR3 is TGCGCCAGCAGCTTGGGCGCTCCTGGAAACACCATATATTTT. This translates into CASSLGAPGNTIYF.

This clone has a single count. The chain combines TRBV19 with TRBJ1-1, with D maybe TRBD1 (6 bases). Germline loops: CDR1 LNHDA, CDR2 SQIVND (reference sequence). V shed 3 bases and J shed 2 bases, with 16 bases lying between them. This CDR3 is 16 amino acids long. CDR3 amino acids: CASSIRGGPDNTEAFF. The CDR3 nucleotides read TGTGCCAGTAGTATCAGGGGCGGACCCGACAACACTGAAGCTTTCTTT.

The chain is built from TRBV28 and TRBJ2-1; TRBD2 agrees at 11 bases. V lost 4 bases and J lost 8; bases outside the gene matches: 10. Germline V gene sequence: CDR1 MDHEN, CDR2 SYDVKM. The CDR3 contains 16 residues. The CDR3 region is CASSSLAGGLRDEQFF. CDR3 sequence (DNA): TGTGCCAGCAGTTCCTTAGCGGGAGGGTTAAGGGATGAGCAGTTCTTC.

This chain joins TRBV11-2 and TRBJ2-7; TRBD1 matches at 7 bases. Trimming took 4 bases from V and 4 from J; bases not matched to a gene: 7. This CDR3 is 14 amino acids long. The V gene's germline CDR1 is SGHAT and CDR2 FQNNGV. The CDR3 is CASSSTGTVYEQYF. The CDR3 DNA follows: TGTGCCAGCAGCTCAACCGGGACAGTGTACGAGCAGTACTTC.

The rearrangement uses TRBV2 and TRBJ2-5, with a possible D match to TRBD1 (5 bases). CDR3 size: 15 residues. V was pared by 5 bases and J by 1 base, with 14 bases between. Germline CDR1 and CDR2: SNHLY and FYNNEI. In DNA, the CDR3 is TGTGCCAGCAGTTATAACAGGAAGAGCCAAGAGACCCAGTACTTC. Translated: CASSYNRKSQETQYF.

The chain uses TRBV15 and TRBJ2-1, with D possibly matching TRBD2 (6 bases). Germline values: CDR1 LNHNV, CDR2 YYDKDF (reference sequence). The CDR3 has 14 amino acids. The V and J ends lost 4 bases and 0 bases respectively, with 7 bases between them. CDR3 in DNA: TGTGCCACCAGCAAGACTAGCTCCTACAATGAGCAGTTCTTC. Translated, it gives CATSKTSSYNEQFF.

The chain has TRBV28 and TRBJ1-5; perhaps TRBD1 as D (5 bases). The CDR3 runs to 15 residues. Germline CDR1 and CDR2: MDHEN and SYDVKM. The V end was cut by 2 bases, the J end by 5 bases, with 13 bases between. The CDR3: CASSLLRQLDQPQHF. CDR3 DNA sequence: TGTGCCAGCAGTTTACTGAGACAGCTAGATCAGCCCCAGCATTTT.

The chain carries TRBV9 and TRBJ2-5; unclear D gene. This CDR3 region has 15 residues. Per the germline V gene, CDR1 is SGDLS and CDR2 is YYNGEE. Trimming removed 0 bases at V and 0 bases at J, with 9 bases between. CDR3 nucleotide sequence: TGTGCCAGCAGCGTAGGCGGTAACTACCAAGAGACCCAGTACTTC. Translated, it gives CASSVGGNYQETQYF.

Only a few counts were recorded for this clone. The CDR3 DNA reads as TGTGCCTGGAGGGTAGTCTCACAGGCTGAAGCTTTCTTT. This sequence encodes CAWRVVSQAEAFF. The rearrangement joins TRBV30 to TRBJ1-1; tentative D call: TRBD1 (5 bases). The CDR3 totals 13 residues. Germline loops: CDR1 GTSNPN, CDR2 SVGIG (reference sequence). With 3 bases removed from V and 6 bases from J, the gap between germline ends came to 14 bases.

The V call is TRBV5-1, the J call TRBJ2-3, with 10 nucleotides matching TRBD1. The V gene's germline CDR1 is SGHRS and CDR2 YFSETQ. The CDR3 has 14 amino acids. The ends lost 7 bases at V and 3 bases at J; junction bases unmatched: 5. DNA for the CDR3: TGCGCCAGCCAGACAGGGGGCGAAACAGATACGCAGTATTTT. Translation: CASQTGGETDTQYF.

The DNA for the CDR3 is TGTGCCAGCAGTGTAAGCAGGGGGCAAGCTCTTGGCTACACCTTC. Translating it yields CASSVSRGQALGYTF. The genes are TRBV2 and TRBJ1-2; 8 nucleotides agree with TRBD1. Germline CDR1 SNHLY, CDR2 FYNNEI. This CDR3 has 15 residues. With 4 bases clipped from V and 7 bases from J, the junction kept 11 bases outside the gene matches.